This record concerns one TCR beta chain sequence. Its antigen remains unknown. Clones were sequenced by immunoSEQ multiplex PCR, and TCRdb holds only the in-frame ones, with some missing. In the table there are 25,000 to 35,000 clones, roughly 50% of which are singletons. Germline loops: CDR1 ENHRY, CDR2 SYGVKD. The V gene end was trimmed by 8 bases and the J gene end by 2 bases; junction bases not matched to a gene: 3. The CDR3 contains 13 residues. This entry comes from a study of early stage breast cancer tumors. Study-level results: Unsorted bulk genomic DNA sequencing lacked pairing and functional marker data. Commonly generated sequences made up most enriched TCRB sequences shared between patients. Tumors had roughly 2.3-fold higher T cell density and higher clonality than adjacent normal breast tissue.

The clonotype originates from a person aged 45 to 59 with breast cancer. The chain combines TRBV10-3 with TRBJ2-3, with 8 nucleotides matching TRBD2. The sample was breast tumor tissue. CDR3 sequence: CAIGSGTTDTQYF. The CDR3, as DNA: TGTGCCATCGGTAGCGGGACCACAGATACGCAGTATTTT.